The 6 T cell receptor beta chains given below trace back to one sample, sequenced in a study of technical replicates of blood from several donors. Using immunoSEQ multiplex PCR, the repertoire was profiled, and TCRdb retains in-frame clones only, with some absent. The sample has around 50,000 clones; 95% to 96% are singletons. Sample: T cells isolated from PBMCs. All receptors derive from a human donor in good health.

V usage is TRBV4-1 and J usage is TRBJ1-1, with a possible D match to TRBD1 (6 bases). The V end lost 4 bases, the J end lost 6 bases, and 12 bases lay between the germline ends. CDR3 length equals 13 residues. Per the germline V gene, CDR1 is MGHRA and CDR2 is YSYEKL. The CDR3 DNA reads as TGCGCCAGCAGCCCACGGGGGGGCGCTGAAGCTTTCTTT. This translates into CASSPRGGAEAFF.

The chain links TRBV10-2 to TRBJ2-5, with D maybe TRBD2 (6 bases). The CDR3 extends over 15 amino acids. From germline, CDR1 is WSHSY and CDR2 SAAADI. Trimming cost V 4 bases and J 5 bases, with 17 bases left between them. Here the CDR3 DNA reads TGCGCCAGCAGTGGTTTGGGGGGATACAGGGAGACCCAGTACTTC. Translated: CASSGLGGYRETQYF.

This clone showed up just once. The rearrangement joins TRBV6-5 to TRBJ2-1; 8 nucleotides align to TRBD2. With 4 bases clipped from V and 0 bases from J, the junction kept 2 bases outside the gene matches. The CDR3 extends over 15 amino acids. Germline V gene lookup returns CDR1 MNHEY and CDR2 SVGAGI. This CDR3 is CASSFGGASYNEQFF. The CDR3 nucleotides are TGTGCCAGCAGTTTCGGGGGGGCCTCCTACAATGAGCAGTTCTTC.

This chain uses TRBV30 with TRBJ2-1; TRBD2 might be the D (6 bases). V was cut by 5 bases and J by 7 bases, with 18 bases left in between. The CDR3 has 14 residues. Germline V gene data show CDR1 as GTSNPN and CDR2 as SVGIG (reference sequence). In DNA, the CDR3 is TGTGCCTGGGCTAGTAGCGGAGCTAGTAATGAGCAGTTCTTC. It yields the protein CAWASSGASNEQFF.

The rearrangement links TRBV11-2 to TRBJ2-5, with 8 bases aligning to TRBD2. CDR1 is SGHAT and CDR2 is FQNNGV in the germline V gene. The V gene end was trimmed by 6 bases and the J gene end by 4 bases; junction bases not matched to a gene: 13. The CDR3 runs to 16 residues. CDR3 DNA sequence: TGTGCCAGCAGTACCCTATCCGGGAGGGATGGAGAGACCCAGTACTTC. This gives the protein CASSTLSGRDGETQYF. Drawing the rest from reference TRBV11-2 and TRBJ2-5, the complete variable domain is EAGVAQSPRYKIIEKRQSVAFWCNPISGHATLYWYQQILGQGPKLLIQFQNNGVVDDSQLPKDRFSAERLKGVDSTLKIQPAKLEDSAVYLCASSTLSGRDGETQYFGPGTRLLVL.

Details on this clone: Mismatch with germline at one junction end may stem from a read error. The chain joins TRBV5-1 to TRBJ1-2, with no clear D. The germline CDR1 and CDR2 sequences are SGHRS and YFSETQ. The CDR3 spans 14 residues. The CDR3 nucleotides read TGCGCCAGCACCTTGGCCGCGGATCGCTATGGCTACACCTTC. This translates into CASTLAADRYGYTF.